What follows are 6 T cell receptor beta chains derived from one specimen sequenced in a study of T cell repertoires in cytomegalovirus infection. MiXCR, applied by TCRdb to the reads, yields one record per CDR3 protein. The table lists 65,000 to 90,000 distinct CDR3 sequences, more than 3.5% of them singletons, with approximately 5% in the top ten. Sequenced material: PBMCs. These receptors were obtained from a human donor in good health (CMV status not recorded). Some clones in this sample may be carry-over from other donors' samples.

A few counts support this clonotype. The rearrangement joins TRBV15 to TRBJ2-2; D is unclear. The V gene's germline CDR1 is LNHNV and CDR2 YYDKDF (reference sequence). V was cut by 0 bases and J by 5 bases, with 7 bases left in between. There are 14 residues in the CDR3. The CDR3 DNA reads TGTGCCACCAGCAGAGATGGTGGGACCGGGGAGCTGTTTTTT. Translation gives CATSRDGGTGELFF.

Comment on this clonotype: This sequence may be a read error, since a much larger clone differs from it by one base. The chain combines TRBV7-2 with TRBJ1-3, with D hard to call. V was pared by 4 bases and J by 0 bases, with 13 bases between. This CDR3 comprises 16 residues. Germline CDR1 SGHTA, CDR2 FQGNSA. The CDR3: CASSSPILHSGNTIYF. The CDR3 nucleotides are TGTGCCAGCAGCTCCCCTATTCTCCACTCTGGAAACACCATATATTTT.

This clonotype has at least ten counts. The chain has TRBV5-6 and TRBJ2-3; tentative D call: TRBD2 (5 bases). V was cut by 0 bases and J by 7 bases, with 9 bases left in between. Germline-derived CDR1 and CDR2 are SGHDT and YYEEEE. The CDR3 runs 13 residues. The CDR3 DNA is TGTGCCAGCAGCTTGGGAGGGAGAAATACGCAGTATTTT. It yields the protein CASSLGGRNTQYF.

This clonotype appeared many times. The chain links TRBV11-2 to TRBJ2-7; 8 bases map to TRBD2. Losses at the gene ends were 0 bases for V and 6 bases for J; bases not matched to a gene: 13. The CDR3 spans 17 residues. CDR1 is SGHAT and CDR2 is FQNNGV in the germline V gene. DNA of the CDR3: TGTGCCAGCAGCTTAGATTCGGTGGCGGGGGGTGTCGGCGAGCAGTACTTC. Amino acid sequence: CASSLDSVAGGVGEQYF.

This clonotype was recorded at least ten times. The rearrangement joins TRBV7-2 to TRBJ1-6; the D gene is possibly TRBD1 (5 bases). Germline CDR1 SGHTA, CDR2 FQGNSA. With 1 base removed from V and 7 bases from J, the gap between germline ends came to 14 bases. The CDR3 covers 16 residues. CDR3 residues: CASSLGPGPSNSPLHF. The CDR3 region has the DNA TGTGCCAGCAGCTTAGGTCCGGGACCCAGCAATTCACCCCTCCACTTT.

This clonotype was picked up many times. V usage is TRBV11-2 and J usage is TRBJ2-3, with 9 bases matching TRBD1. The CDR3 sequence is 18 residues long. V gave up 3 bases and J gave up 3 bases; unmatched junction bases: 13. CDR1 SGHAT and CDR2 FQNNGV come from the germline V gene. CDR3 DNA: TGTGCCAGCAGCTTTTCCGGGACAGGGTTGGCTCGGACAGATACGCAGTATTTT. Translation: CASSFSGTGLARTDTQYF.